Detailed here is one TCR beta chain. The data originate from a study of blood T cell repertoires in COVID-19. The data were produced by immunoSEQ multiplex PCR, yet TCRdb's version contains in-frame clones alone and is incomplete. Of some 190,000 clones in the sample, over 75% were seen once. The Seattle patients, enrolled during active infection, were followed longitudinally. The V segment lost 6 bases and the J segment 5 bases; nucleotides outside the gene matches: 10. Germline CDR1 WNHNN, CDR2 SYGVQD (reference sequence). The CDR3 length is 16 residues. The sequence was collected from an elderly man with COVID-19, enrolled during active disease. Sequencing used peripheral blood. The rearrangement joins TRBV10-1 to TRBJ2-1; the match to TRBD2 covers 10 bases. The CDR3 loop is CASSLQSSGGNNEQFF. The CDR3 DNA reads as TGCGCCAGCAGCCTACAATCTAGCGGGGGAAACAATGAGCAGTTCTTC.